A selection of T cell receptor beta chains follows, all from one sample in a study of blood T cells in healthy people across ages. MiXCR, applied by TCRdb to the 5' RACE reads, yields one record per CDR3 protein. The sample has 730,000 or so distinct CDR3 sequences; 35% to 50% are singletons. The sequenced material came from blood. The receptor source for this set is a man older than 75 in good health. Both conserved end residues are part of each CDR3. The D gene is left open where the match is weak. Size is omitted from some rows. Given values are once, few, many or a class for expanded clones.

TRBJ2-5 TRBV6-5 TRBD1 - CASRTSGTGGVKTQYF TGTGCCAGCAGAACATCCGGGACAGGGGGCGTAAAGACCCAGTACTTC
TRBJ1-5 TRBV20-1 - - CSASRSGTGNQPQHF TGCAGTGCTAGTCGGTCCGGGACCGGCAATCAGCCCCAGCATTTT
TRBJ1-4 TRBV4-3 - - CASSQGGGEKLFF TGCGCCAGCAGCCAAGGGGGGGGTGAAAAACTGTTTTTT
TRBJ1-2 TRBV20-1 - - CSAREATVNYGYTF TGCAGTGCTAGAGAAGCGACAGTAAACTATGGCTACACCTTC
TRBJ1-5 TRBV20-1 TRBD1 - CSATGQGRNQPQHF TGCAGTGCTACGGGACAGGGGAGGAATCAGCCCCAGCATTTT
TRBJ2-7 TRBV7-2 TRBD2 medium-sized CASSLVASGIGPREQYF TGTGCCAGCAGCTTAGTCGCTAGCGGGATAGGACCGCGCGAGCAGTACTTC
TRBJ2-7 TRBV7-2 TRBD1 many CASSLDGTGTYEQYF TGTGCCAGCAGCTTAGACGGGACAGGAACCTACGAGCAGTACTTC
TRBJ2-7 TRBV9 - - CASSLDGYYEQYF TGTGCCAGCAGCCTCGACGGTTACTACGAGCAGTACTTC
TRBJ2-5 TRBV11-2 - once CASRLLGQETQYF TGTGCCAGCAGACTTCTGGGACAAGAGACCCAGTACTTC
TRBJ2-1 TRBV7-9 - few CASSLVLALGRNEQFF TGTGCCAGCAGCTTAGTGCTAGCGTTAGGACGAAATGAGCAGTTCTTC
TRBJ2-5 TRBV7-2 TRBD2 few CASSLGTSGREKTQYF TGTGCCAGCAGCCTTGGGACTAGCGGGAGGGAGAAGACCCAGTACTTC
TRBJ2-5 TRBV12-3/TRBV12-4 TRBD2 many CASSELAGVSGAQYF TGTGCCAGCAGTGAACTAGCGGGAGTATCCGGAGCCCAGTACTTC
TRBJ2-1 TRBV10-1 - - CASSGPAGPSSYNEQFF TGCGCCAGCAGTGGGCCGGCAGGACCAAGCTCCTACAATGAGCAGTTCTTC
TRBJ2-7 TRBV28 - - CASSLLRNEQYF TGTGCCAGCAGTTTATTAAGGAACGAGCAGTACTTC
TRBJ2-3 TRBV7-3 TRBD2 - CASSLTSGKYSTDTQYF TGTGCCAGCAGCTTGACTAGCGGGAAATATAGCACAGATACGCAGTATTTT
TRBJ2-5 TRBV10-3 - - CAISDHGLDQETQYF TGTGCCATCAGTGATCACGGACTGGACCAAGAGACCCAGTACTTC
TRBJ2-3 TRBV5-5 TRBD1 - CASSFPQGASADTQYF TGTGCCAGCAGCTTTCCACAGGGGGCTTCGGCAGATACGCAGTATTTT
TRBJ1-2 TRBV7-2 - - CASSLSNRAPTNYDYTF TGTGCCAGCAGCTTGTCCAACAGGGCACCGACTAACTATGACTACACCTTC
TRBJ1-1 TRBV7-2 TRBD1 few CASSYRGLLTEAFF TGTGCCAGCAGCTACAGGGGTCTGCTTACTGAAGCTTTCTTT
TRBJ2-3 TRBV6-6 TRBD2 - CASSGPLAGVSNTQYF TGTGCCAGCAGTGGCCCACTAGCGGGGGTCTCAAATACGCAGTATTTT
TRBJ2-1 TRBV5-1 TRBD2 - CASGPSGIIDEQFF TGCGCCAGCGGCCCTAGCGGGATTATCGATGAGCAGTTCTTC
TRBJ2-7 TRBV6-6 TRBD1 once CASSYATGTGPYEQYF TGTGCCAGCAGTTACGCTACCGGGACAGGACCCTACGAGCAGTACTTC
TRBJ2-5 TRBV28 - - CASSDSRRGRETQYF TGTGCCAGCAGCGACTCTCGACGCGGACGAGAGACCCAGTACTTC
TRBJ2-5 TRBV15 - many CATSRASGLETQYF TGTGCCACCAGCAGAGCATCAGGGTTGGAGACCCAGTACTTC
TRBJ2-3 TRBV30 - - CAWSVPSLDTQYF TGTGCCTGGAGTGTCCCTTCCTTGGATACGCAGTATTTT
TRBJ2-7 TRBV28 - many CASSFAGVYSSYEQYF TGTGCCAGCAGTTTCGCAGGGGTTTACTCCTCCTACGAGCAGTACTTC
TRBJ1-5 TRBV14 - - CASSHEGRSPSYSNQPQHF TGTGCCAGCAGCCACGAGGGACGATCACCATCTTATAGCAATCAGCCCCAGCATTTT
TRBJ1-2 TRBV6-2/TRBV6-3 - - CASSTYIKREQHGYTF TGTGCCAGCAGTACCTACATAAAACGGGAGCAACATGGCTACACCTTC
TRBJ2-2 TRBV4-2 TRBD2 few CASSQVGTRNTGELFF TGTGCCAGCAGCCAAGTGGGGACTAGGAACACCGGGGAGCTGTTTTTT